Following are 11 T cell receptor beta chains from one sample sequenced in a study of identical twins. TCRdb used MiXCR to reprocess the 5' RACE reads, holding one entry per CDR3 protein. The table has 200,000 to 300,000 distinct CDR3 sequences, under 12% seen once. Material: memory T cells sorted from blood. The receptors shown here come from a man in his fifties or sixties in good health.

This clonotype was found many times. Written as DNA, the CDR3 is TGTGCCAGCAGTTGGACAGGGGCTGGAAACACCATATATTTT. Residues: CASSWTGAGNTIYF. J is TRBJ1-3 and V is TRBV12-3 or TRBV12-4; the match to TRBD1 covers 9 bases. With V trimmed by 4 bases and J by 2 bases, 0 bases remained unmatched. The CDR3 runs 14 residues.

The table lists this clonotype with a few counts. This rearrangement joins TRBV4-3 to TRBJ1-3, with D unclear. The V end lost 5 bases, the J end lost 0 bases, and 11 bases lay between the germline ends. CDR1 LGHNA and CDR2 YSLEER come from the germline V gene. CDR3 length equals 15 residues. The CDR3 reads CASSGPAVSGNTIYF. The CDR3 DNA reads TGCGCCAGCAGCGGTCCCGCGGTCTCTGGAAACACCATATATTTT.

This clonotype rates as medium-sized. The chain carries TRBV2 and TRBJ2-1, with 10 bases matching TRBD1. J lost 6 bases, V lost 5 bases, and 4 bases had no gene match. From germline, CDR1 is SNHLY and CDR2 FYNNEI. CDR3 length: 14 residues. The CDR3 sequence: CASSTDRGINEQFF. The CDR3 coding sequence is TGTGCCAGCAGTACGGACAGGGGGATCAATGAGCAGTTCTTC.

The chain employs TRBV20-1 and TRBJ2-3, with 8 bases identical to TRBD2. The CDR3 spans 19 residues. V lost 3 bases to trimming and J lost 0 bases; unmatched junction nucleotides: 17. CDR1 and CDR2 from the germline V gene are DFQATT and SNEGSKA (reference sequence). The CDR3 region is CSASASPQKLAASTDTQYF. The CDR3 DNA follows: TGCAGTGCTAGCGCCTCCCCCCAAAAACTAGCGGCTAGCACAGATACGCAGTATTTT.

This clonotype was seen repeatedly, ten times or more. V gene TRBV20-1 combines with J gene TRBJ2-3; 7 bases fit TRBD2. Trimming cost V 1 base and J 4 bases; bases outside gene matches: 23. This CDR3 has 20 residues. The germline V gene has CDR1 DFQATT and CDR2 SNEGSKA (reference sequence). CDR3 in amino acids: CSARVWGGGLVHPIADTQYF. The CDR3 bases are TGCAGTGCTAGAGTGTGGGGGGGTGGACTAGTCCATCCCATAGCAGATACGCAGTATTTT.

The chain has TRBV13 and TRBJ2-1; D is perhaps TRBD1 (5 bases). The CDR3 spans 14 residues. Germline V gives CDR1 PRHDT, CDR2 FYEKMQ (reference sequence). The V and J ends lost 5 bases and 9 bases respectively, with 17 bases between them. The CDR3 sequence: CASSHRRTRLEQFF. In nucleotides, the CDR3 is TGTGCCAGCAGCCACCGACGGACAAGGCTTGAGCAGTTCTTC.

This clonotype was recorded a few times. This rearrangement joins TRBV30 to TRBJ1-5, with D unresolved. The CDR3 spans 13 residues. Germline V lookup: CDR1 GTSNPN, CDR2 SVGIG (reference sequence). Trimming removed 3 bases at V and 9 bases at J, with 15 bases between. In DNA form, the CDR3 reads TGTGCCTGGAGCCCCGCGACGGTGGTGCCCCAGCATTTT. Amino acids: CAWSPATVVPQHF.

This CDR3 is CAISTGTSDNEQFF. CDR3 bases: TGTGCCATCAGTACCGGGACGTCCGACAATGAGCAGTTCTTC. The chain employs TRBV10-3 and TRBJ2-1; D tentatively fits TRBD1 or TRBD2 (5 bases each). Trimming shortened V by 5 bases and J by 5 bases, and 13 bases separated the two germline ends. This CDR3 has 14 amino acids. Germline V gene data show CDR1 as ENHRY and CDR2 as SYGVKD.

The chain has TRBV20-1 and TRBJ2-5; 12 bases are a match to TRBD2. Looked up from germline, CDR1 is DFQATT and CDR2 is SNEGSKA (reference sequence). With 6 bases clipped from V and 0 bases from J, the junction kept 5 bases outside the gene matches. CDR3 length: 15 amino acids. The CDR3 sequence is CSARRTSGNQETQYF. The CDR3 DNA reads TGCAGTGCCAGGAGGACTAGCGGGAACCAAGAGACCCAGTACTTC.

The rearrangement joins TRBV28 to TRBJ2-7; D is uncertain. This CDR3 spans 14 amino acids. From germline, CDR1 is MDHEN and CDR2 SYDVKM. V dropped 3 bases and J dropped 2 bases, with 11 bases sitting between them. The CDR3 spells CASSLVGSTYEQYF. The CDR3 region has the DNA TGTGCCAGCAGTTTGGTAGGGTCAACCTACGAGCAGTACTTC.

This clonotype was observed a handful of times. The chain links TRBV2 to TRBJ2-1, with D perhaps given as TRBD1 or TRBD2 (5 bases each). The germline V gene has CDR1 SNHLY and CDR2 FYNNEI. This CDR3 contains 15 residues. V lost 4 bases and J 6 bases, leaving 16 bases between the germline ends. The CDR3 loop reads CASSAGTQSLNEQFF. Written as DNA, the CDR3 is TGTGCCAGCAGTGCCGGGACCCAATCCCTCAATGAGCAGTTCTTC.